This is a list of T cell receptor beta chains from one sample in a study of blood T cell repertoires in COVID-19. Measured with immunoSEQ multiplex PCR; TCRdb has only the in-frame clones, and not every one. The sample lists about 230,000 clones, 86% occurring once. Input material: PBMCs or T cells enriched from blood (not recorded which). These receptors all stem from a man aged 18 to 30 who had recovered from COVID-19. Both conserved end residues are part of each CDR3. Each record gives: J gene, clone size, D gene, V gene, CDR3 length, CDR3 DNA, CDR3 protein. The D gene is left open where the match is weak. Expanded clones get a size class; other rows say once, few or many, or leave the size out.

j_call: TRBJ1-1
clone_size: -
d_call: -
v_call: TRBV29-1
cdr3_length: 13
cdr3_nt: TGCAGCACCATAAAGGGGGATTACGCTGAAGCTTTCTTT
cdr3_aa: CSTIKGDYAEAFF

j_call: TRBJ2-7
clone_size: -
d_call: TRBD1
v_call: TRBV11-3
cdr3_length: 16
cdr3_nt: TGTGCCAGCAGCCGACCCGGGACAGGGGGCGCGGCCGAGCAGTACTTC
cdr3_aa: CASSRPGTGGAAEQYF

j_call: TRBJ1-1
clone_size: -
d_call: -
v_call: TRBV3-1/TRBV3-2
cdr3_length: 13
cdr3_nt: TGTGCCAGCAGCCAAGACGGCAGGACATCGGCTTTCTTT
cdr3_aa: CASSQDGRTSAFF

j_call: TRBJ1-1
clone_size: -
d_call: TRBD1
v_call: TRBV7-2
cdr3_length: 15
cdr3_nt: TGTGCCAGCAGCCAGGGACAGGGGGCCCTTTTGGAAGCTTTCTTT
cdr3_aa: CASSQGQGALLEAFF

j_call: TRBJ2-1
clone_size: -
d_call: TRBD2
v_call: TRBV10-3
cdr3_length: 14
cdr3_nt: TGTGCCATCAGATCCTTTAGCGGGAGCGGTGAGCAGTTCTTC
cdr3_aa: CAIRSFSGSGEQFF

j_call: TRBJ1-2
clone_size: once
d_call: -
v_call: TRBV3-1/TRBV3-2
cdr3_length: 14
cdr3_nt: TGTGCCAGCAGCCAACAGGAACGGAACTATGGCTACACCTTC
cdr3_aa: CASSQQERNYGYTF

j_call: TRBJ1-3
clone_size: -
d_call: -
v_call: TRBV18
cdr3_length: 14
cdr3_nt: TGTGCCAGCTCACCAGGCCGATCCGGAAACACCATATATTTT
cdr3_aa: CASSPGRSGNTIYF

j_call: TRBJ2-1
clone_size: -
d_call: TRBD1
v_call: TRBV12-5
cdr3_length: 16
cdr3_nt: TGTGCTAGTGGTTTGGTAGGGACAGCCGCCTACAATGAGCAGTTCTTC
cdr3_aa: CASGLVGTAAYNEQFF

j_call: TRBJ2-3
clone_size: -
d_call: TRBD2
v_call: TRBV9
cdr3_length: 17
cdr3_nt: TGTGCCAGCAGCGTAGAAGAAGGGAGGGGAAAGGCAGATACGCAGTATTTT
cdr3_aa: CASSVEEGRGKADTQYF

j_call: TRBJ2-7
clone_size: -
d_call: TRBD1
v_call: TRBV7-2
cdr3_length: 15
cdr3_nt: TGTGCCAGCAGCCAAGCGGCAGGGGGCGCCTACGAGCAGTACTTC
cdr3_aa: CASSQAAGGAYEQYF

j_call: TRBJ2-7
clone_size: -
d_call: -
v_call: TRBV6-5
cdr3_length: 13
cdr3_nt: TGTGCCAGCAACACACAGGGTTCCTACGAGCAGTACTTC
cdr3_aa: CASNTQGSYEQYF

j_call: TRBJ1-6
clone_size: -
d_call: -
v_call: TRBV9
cdr3_length: 15
cdr3_nt: TGTGCCAGCAGCGCCCGGGTAGGGAGCAATTCACCCCTCCACTTT
cdr3_aa: CASSARVGSNSPLHF

j_call: TRBJ2-1
clone_size: -
d_call: TRBD2
v_call: TRBV2
cdr3_length: 15
cdr3_nt: TGTGCCAGCAGGCGGGGGGTAGCGGGAGTGGATGAGCAGTTCTTC
cdr3_aa: CASRRGVAGVDEQFF

j_call: TRBJ2-1
clone_size: -
d_call: TRBD2
v_call: TRBV19
cdr3_length: 15
cdr3_nt: TGTGCCAGTACAAGGACGGGGGGCTCCTACAATGAGCAGTTCTTC
cdr3_aa: CASTRTGGSYNEQFF

j_call: TRBJ1-6
clone_size: few
d_call: -
v_call: TRBV5-1
cdr3_length: 15
cdr3_nt: TGCGCCAGCAGCCAAGGACACTCCTATAATTCACCCCTCCACTTT
cdr3_aa: CASSQGHSYNSPLHF

j_call: TRBJ2-5
clone_size: -
d_call: -
v_call: TRBV4-1
cdr3_length: 16
cdr3_nt: TGCGCCAGCAGCCCCTTGACGGTGGAGTACCAAGAGACCCAGTACTTC
cdr3_aa: CASSPLTVEYQETQYF

j_call: TRBJ2-7
clone_size: -
d_call: -
v_call: TRBV2
cdr3_length: 12
cdr3_nt: TGTGCCAGCAGTGAAAACAGCCGAGAGCAGTACTTC
cdr3_aa: CASSENSREQYF

j_call: TRBJ1-2
clone_size: -
d_call: -
v_call: TRBV15
cdr3_length: 13
cdr3_nt: TGTGCCACCAGCAGAGTTCCCTCCGGTGGCTACACCTTC
cdr3_aa: CATSRVPSGGYTF

j_call: TRBJ1-2
clone_size: few
d_call: -
v_call: TRBV5-1
cdr3_length: 12
cdr3_nt: TGCGCCAGCAGCTTGGACAGTAGGGGCTACACCTTC
cdr3_aa: CASSLDSRGYTF

j_call: TRBJ2-5
clone_size: -
d_call: TRBD2
v_call: TRBV6-5
cdr3_length: 16
cdr3_nt: TGTGCCAGCAGCTACCGTTGGACTAGCGGGAGAGGGACCCAGTACTTC
cdr3_aa: CASSYRWTSGRGTQYF

j_call: TRBJ2-5
clone_size: few
d_call: -
v_call: TRBV11-3
cdr3_length: 17
cdr3_nt: TGTGCCAGCAGCCCCAGGAAAGCAGGGGGGCAACAGGAGACCCAGTACTTC
cdr3_aa: CASSPRKAGGQQETQYF

j_call: TRBJ2-3
clone_size: -
d_call: TRBD1
v_call: TRBV19
cdr3_length: 14
cdr3_nt: TGTGCCAGTAACCCGGGACAGGGAGCAGATACGCAGTATTTT
cdr3_aa: CASNPGQGADTQYF

j_call: TRBJ2-1
clone_size: once
d_call: -
v_call: TRBV9
cdr3_length: 16
cdr3_nt: TGTGCCAGCAGCCCCCGACTGGAGGGGTGGTCCAATGAGCAGTTCTTC
cdr3_aa: CASSPRLEGWSNEQFF

j_call: TRBJ2-2
clone_size: -
d_call: -
v_call: TRBV18
cdr3_length: 15
cdr3_nt: TGTGCCAGCTCCCTCTCAGGGGTTCCCACCGGGGAGCTGTTTTTT
cdr3_aa: CASSLSGVPTGELFF

j_call: TRBJ1-1
clone_size: -
d_call: -
v_call: TRBV7-2
cdr3_length: 16
cdr3_nt: TGTGCCAGCAGCTCCTACGGTCGGGGGGCGAGGACTGAAGCTTTCTTT
cdr3_aa: CASSSYGRGARTEAFF

j_call: TRBJ1-5
clone_size: once
d_call: -
v_call: TRBV29-1
cdr3_length: 13
cdr3_nt: TGCAGCGTTGCCAGGGATTACAATCAGCCCCAGCATTTT
cdr3_aa: CSVARDYNQPQHF